The 30 T cell receptor beta chains given below trace back to one sample, sequenced in a study of spatial heterogeneity in lung cancer (dated by TCRdb to between 2018 and 2021). Library generation was performed with 5' RACE. The sequencer listed for this sample is NextSeq 500. In TCRdb, the public reads were trimmed at Q25 with fastp and aligned with MiXCR, with productive beta chains retained. Entries are consolidated by CDR3 protein sequence, retaining the most common genes and DNA. The sample table shows some 35,000 distinct CDR3 sequences, and around 6.9% are seen once. The ten largest clones take up approximately 9.8% of the sample. According to the study, the label for this sample's time point signals: blood at routine non-recurrence follow-up after resection. Material: PBMCs, obtained at follow-up. All receptors come from a male donor with early-stage non-small cell lung cancer.

This clonotype occurred many times. The chain carries TRBV30 and TRBJ2-7; 8 bases map to TRBD1. The CDR3 has 13 residues. V dropped 2 bases and J dropped 5; count of bases not matched to a gene: 5. Germline V gene data show CDR1 as GTSNPN and CDR2 as SVGIG (reference sequence). The CDR3 reads CAWSKDRVHEQYF. The DNA for the CDR3 is TGTGCCTGGAGTAAGGACAGGGTACACGAGCAGTACTTC.

At least ten counts were recorded for this clonotype. The chain joins TRBV6-6 to TRBJ1-2, with TRBD1 matching over 9 bases. Germline V CDR1 and CDR2: MNHNY, SVGAGI (reference sequence). V trimming: 8 bases; J trimming: 4 bases; junction bases outside the gene matches: 5. The CDR3 length is 13 residues. Written as DNA, the CDR3 is TGTGCCAGCGAAACAGGGGGCACCTATGGCTACACCTTC. Residues: CASETGGTYGYTF.

In its sample, this clonotype was seen many times. The V call is TRBV29-1, the J call TRBJ1-1; the match to TRBD1 covers 8 bases. The V segment lost 6 bases and the J segment 5 bases; nucleotides outside the gene matches: 8. From germline, CDR1 is SQVTM and CDR2 ANQGSEA. The CDR3 runs to 13 residues. Here the CDR3 reads CSVLGQGETEAFF. In DNA form, the CDR3 reads TGCAGCGTCTTAGGACAGGGAGAGACTGAAGCTTTCTTT.

There are many counts of this clonotype. This chain joins TRBV12-3 or TRBV12-4 and TRBJ1-4; 9 bases map to TRBD1. The V gene end was trimmed by 6 bases and the J gene end by 8 bases; junction bases not matched to a gene: 10. The CDR3 is 15 residues long. CDR3 in DNA: TGTGCCAGCAGCACCGCCGGGACAGGGTGGGAAAAACTGTTTTTT. Amino acid sequence: CASSTAGTGWEKLFF.

This clonotype was seen ten or more times. The chain carries TRBV20-1 and TRBJ2-5; 10 bases map to TRBD2. The V gene end was trimmed by 6 bases and the J gene end by 3 bases; junction bases not matched to a gene: 16. Germline V gene lookup returns CDR1 DFQATT and CDR2 SNEGSKA (reference sequence). The CDR3 runs to 17 residues. This chain's CDR3 is CSASGLADPLWEETQYF. DNA of the CDR3: TGCAGTGCGTCCGGACTAGCGGATCCCCTGTGGGAAGAGACCCAGTACTTC.

The sample holds a few counts of this clonotype. The gene calls are TRBV7-6 and TRBJ2-2, with D possibly TRBD2 on 5 matching bases. The CDR3 consists of 16 residues. V was clipped by 3 bases and J by 6 bases, with 17 bases between them. Germline CDR1 SGHVS, CDR2 FNYEAQ. The CDR3 region is CASSLSSRDEAGELFF. CDR3 bases: TGTGCCAGCAGCTTGTCCTCACGGGATGAGGCCGGGGAGCTGTTTTTT.

This clonotype has a count of ten or more. This sequence joins TRBV6-2 or TRBV6-3 and TRBJ2-2; 8 nucleotides match TRBD2. This CDR3 contains 16 residues. Looked up from germline, CDR1 is MNHEY and CDR2 is SVGEGT. V gave up 1 base and J gave up 3 bases; unmatched junction bases: 4. This CDR3 is CASSYLAGGYTGELFF. The CDR3 DNA follows: TGTGCCAGCAGTTACTTGGCGGGGGGTTACACCGGGGAGCTGTTTTTT.

The sample holds many counts of this clonotype. The J gene is TRBJ2-2, the V gene TRBV15, with a possible D match to TRBD1 (6 bases). The ends were cut back, 0 bases at V and 2 bases at J, with 16 bases in the middle. The CDR3 length is 18 residues. Germline V CDR1 and CDR2: LNHNV, YYDKDF (reference sequence). CDR3 nucleotide sequence: TGTGCCACCAGCAGAGATGGGGCAGGGGCAATTAACACCGGGGAGCTGTTTTTT. Its protein product is CATSRDGAGAINTGELFF.

This clonotype was observed many times. CDR3 in amino acids: CASGPGQYTGELFF. In nucleotides, the CDR3 is TGTGCCAGCGGACCGGGACAGTACACCGGGGAGCTGTTTTTT. The V and J genes are TRBV27 and TRBJ2-2, with 7 bases identical to TRBD1. The germline V gene encodes CDR1 MNHEY and CDR2 SMNVEV (reference sequence). Unmatched junction bases numbered 6, after V lost 8 bases and J lost 3 bases. This CDR3 region has 14 residues.

The J gene is TRBJ2-5, the V gene TRBV27; D uncertain. In germline, CDR1 is MNHEY, CDR2 SMNVEV (reference sequence). V shed 2 bases and J shed 5 bases, with 15 bases lying between them. The CDR3 runs 15 residues. The CDR3 sequence is CASSLRAGLRETQYF. CDR3 sequence (DNA): TGTGCCAGCAGTTTAAGGGCAGGTCTTCGGGAGACCCAGTACTTC.

This clonotype was seen ten or more times. V and J are TRBV20-1 and TRBJ2-7; no clear D. Deletions cut 0 bases from V and 4 bases from J, with 7 bases between. The CDR3 contains 12 residues. Per the germline V gene, CDR1 is DFQATT and CDR2 is SNEGSKA (reference sequence). For the CDR3, the DNA is TGCAGTGCTAGAGACGGAATGTACGAGCAGTACTTC. Its translation is CSARDGMYEQYF.

This clonotype was observed many times. The CDR3 DNA reads TGTGCCAGCAGTTTAGAGAACAGGGAGTATGAGCAGTTCTTC. Translated: CASSLENREYEQFF. The V call is TRBV12-3 or TRBV12-4, the J call TRBJ2-1; a weak D match, TRBD1 (6 bases). V gave up 1 base and J gave up 8 bases, with 12 bases separating them. The CDR3 sequence is 14 residues long.

This clonotype has ten or more counts. The J gene is TRBJ2-1, the V gene TRBV5-4; 11 positions match TRBD2. The CDR3 totals 15 residues. V was pared by 4 bases and J by 7 bases, with 7 bases of the junction left unmatched. Germline CDR1 reads SGHNT; CDR2 reads YYREEE (reference sequence). The CDR3 nucleotides are TGTGCCAGCAGCCGTAGCGGGGGGGCAGAAAATGAGCAGTTCTTC. Translation gives CASSRSGGAENEQFF.

This clonotype occurred many times. The chain is built from TRBV2 and TRBJ1-6; D unresolved. Trimming removed 9 bases from V and 0 bases from J, with 12 bases in between. CDR3 length: 15 residues. Germline CDR1 is SNHLY and CDR2 is FYNNEI. This chain's CDR3 is CASGRINSYNSPLHF. CDR3 bases: TGTGCCAGTGGACGAATTAACTCCTATAATTCACCCCTCCACTTT.

In its sample, this clonotype was seen many times. The DNA for the CDR3 is TGTGCCAGCATTCTGCGGGGACATTCGAACACCGGGGAGCTGTTTTTT. Translating gives CASILRGHSNTGELFF. This chain uses TRBV6-6 with TRBJ2-2, with D possibly called TRBD1 or TRBD2 (6 bases each). There are 16 residues in the CDR3. Trimming took off 7 bases at V and 0 bases at J, with 15 bases between the two ends. The germline CDR1 and CDR2 sequences are MNHNY and SVGAGI (reference sequence).

This clonotype was observed many times. This chain connects TRBV7-3 to TRBJ2-2; tentatively, D is TRBD1 (5 bases). CDR3 length equals 14 residues. The germline gives CDR1 SGHTA, CDR2 FQGTGA. V lost 5 bases, J lost 0 bases, and 7 bases lay in between. The CDR3 sequence is CASSPQANTGELFF. CDR3 in DNA: TGTGCCAGCAGCCCACAGGCGAACACCGGGGAGCTGTTTTTT.

Concerning this clonotype: A much more abundant neighbour one base away suggests this may be a read error. The chain links TRBV6-5 to TRBJ1-1; possible D gene TRBD1, 5 bases. The CDR3 consists of 12 residues. CDR1 is MNHEY and CDR2 is SVGAGI in the germline V gene. CDR3 sequence: CASSRGNTEALF. CDR3 nucleotide sequence: TGTGCCAGCTCGCGGGGGAACACTGAAGCTCTCTTT.

This clonotype was recorded many times. This rearrangement joins TRBV2 to TRBJ2-3; no clear D gene. Trimming took 3 bases from V and 2 from J, leaving 9 bases between them. CDR1 is SNHLY and CDR2 is FYNNEI in the germline V gene. CDR3 length: 14 amino acids. CDR3 coding DNA: TGTGCCAGCAGTGAGCAACTTTCCACAGATACGCAGTATTTT. As protein: CASSEQLSTDTQYF. The full variable domain, with the rest looked up from reference TRBV2 and TRBJ2-3, is EPEVTQTPSHQVTQMGQEVILRCVPISNHLYFYWYRQILGQKVEFLVSFYNNEISEKSEIFDDQFSVERPDGSNFTLKIRSTKLEDSAMYFCASSEQLSTDTQYFGPGTRLTVL.

This clonotype was recorded a few times. This sequence joins TRBV20-1 and TRBJ2-7; a possible D gene is TRBD1 (6 bases). The V end was cut by 2 bases, the J end by 2 bases, with 19 bases between. CDR1 is DFQATT, CDR2 SNEGSKA, per germline (reference sequence). The length of the CDR3 is 16 residues. CDR3 nucleotide sequence: TGCAGTGCTAGACCCTTAGACAGGACTTCAGCCTACGAGCAGTACTTC. Amino acids: CSARPLDRTSAYEQYF.

Remarks on this clonotype: A read error may explain this, as a much larger clone is one base away. J is TRBJ1-5 and V is TRBV12-3 or TRBV12-4; possible D gene TRBD1, 5 bases. CDR3 length: 17 amino acids. The CDR3 loop is CVSSSRRGDDSNQPQHF. The CDR3 region has the DNA TGTGTCAGCAGTTCTAGGAGGGGAGATGATAGCAATCAGCCCCAGCATTTT.

Only a few counts were recorded for this clonotype. V and J are TRBV6-6 and TRBJ2-1; 7 nucleotides align to TRBD1. After removal of 10 bases from V and 9 bases from J, the junction contained 12 bases not matched to a gene. The CDR3 contains 13 residues. The V gene's germline CDR1 is MNHNY and CDR2 SVGAGI (reference sequence). The CDR3 bases are TGTGCCATCTCAGGGGGACGAGCCGGTGAGCAGTTCTTC. Protein sequence: CAISGGRAGEQFF.

This clonotype was counted many times. This chain links TRBV7-9 with TRBJ2-7; D might be TRBD1 (5 bases). Per the germline V gene, CDR1 is SEHNR and CDR2 is FQNEAQ (reference sequence). Trimming pared 1 base from V and 4 bases from J, leaving 11 bases between. The CDR3 has 14 residues. The CDR3 here is CASSLGGTGYEQYF. CDR3 DNA sequence: TGTGCCAGCAGCTTAGGGGGAACAGGTTACGAGCAGTACTTC.

There are many counts of this clonotype. The rearrangement joins TRBV5-4 to TRBJ1-2; 10 bases map to TRBD1. CDR1 SGHNT and CDR2 YYREEE come from the germline V gene (reference sequence). The CDR3 runs 15 residues. V lost 2 bases and J lost 4; bases outside the gene matches: 5. The CDR3 DNA reads as TGTGCCAGCAGCTTACCGGGACAGGGGCGCTATGGCTACACCTTC. This sequence encodes CASSLPGQGRYGYTF.

This clonotype was seen more than once but under ten times. The rearrangement joins TRBV29-1 to TRBJ2-7; TRBD1 matches 7 bases. CDR1 SQVTM and CDR2 ANQGSEA come from the germline V gene. The ends lost 7 bases at V and 5 bases at J; junction bases unmatched: 8. This CDR3 has 12 amino acids. The CDR3 DNA follows: TGCAGCGCTAAGGGCCAGGGGGACGAGCAGTACTTC. Protein sequence: CSAKGQGDEQYF.

Within the sample, this clonotype is medium-sized. The CDR3 DNA is TGCGCCAGCAGCGGGGACATGAACACTGAAGCTTTCTTT. Protein product: CASSGDMNTEAFF. The V call is TRBV5-1, the J call TRBJ1-1; TRBD1 is a possible D gene (6 bases). The V end lost 4 bases, the J end lost 0 bases, and 7 bases lay between the germline ends. Germline-derived CDR1 and CDR2 are SGHRS and YFSETQ. CDR3 length: 13 amino acids.

At least ten counts were recorded for this clonotype. The gene calls are TRBV6-5 and TRBJ2-6, with 12 bases fitting TRBD1. Per the germline V gene, CDR1 is MNHEY and CDR2 is SVGAGI. The ends lost 6 bases at V and 4 bases at J; junction bases unmatched: 7. This CDR3 has 17 residues. The CDR3 spells CASRTGTGGWGANVLTF. In DNA, the CDR3 is TGTGCCAGCAGAACAGGGACAGGGGGCTGGGGGGCCAACGTCCTGACTTTC.

This clonotype came up many times. The V and J genes are TRBV4-2 and TRBJ2-7; weak D call: TRBD1 (6 bases). Germline CDR1 reads LGHNA; CDR2 reads YNFKEQ. The CDR3 runs 18 residues. The V and J ends lost 1 base and 0 bases respectively, with 19 bases between them. CDR3 amino acids: CASSQAAQGHGSSYEQYF. CDR3 nucleotide sequence: TGTGCCAGCAGCCAAGCCGCCCAGGGACACGGTAGCTCCTACGAGCAGTACTTC.

This clonotype was counted at least ten times. The chain recombines TRBV6-6 with TRBJ2-7; TRBD1 might be the D (6 bases). The V gene's germline CDR1 is MNHNY and CDR2 SVGAGI (reference sequence). This CDR3 contains 13 residues. V lost 6 bases, J lost 0 bases, and 9 bases lay in between. The CDR3 here is CASSRDNSYEQYF. The DNA for the CDR3 is TGTGCCAGCAGCCGGGACAACTCCTACGAGCAGTACTTC.

This clonotype showed up just a few times. This chain connects TRBV19 to TRBJ2-6; no reliable D call. This CDR3 has 12 residues. Trimming stripped 8 bases from V and 10 bases from J, with 12 bases between. The V gene's germline CDR1 is LNHDA and CDR2 SQIVND (reference sequence). CDR3 residues: CASAKGWNVLTF. The CDR3 DNA is TGTGCCAGTGCTAAAGGGTGGAACGTCCTGACTTTC.

This clonotype was seen at least ten times. This chain joins TRBV7-3 and TRBJ2-7; a weak D match, TRBD1 (6 bases). This CDR3 is 16 amino acids long. CDR1 is SGHTA and CDR2 is FQGTGA in the germline V gene. V gave up 4 bases and J gave up 0 bases, with 16 bases separating them. CDR3 residues: CASSSPTGLSSYEQYF. CDR3 sequence (DNA): TGTGCCAGCAGCTCCCCAACAGGGCTGAGCTCCTACGAGCAGTACTTC. Based on the CDR3 plus reference TRBV7-3 and TRBJ2-7, the full variable domain is GAGVSQTPSNKVTEKGKYVELRCDPISGHTALYWYRQSLGQGPEFLIYFQGTGAADDSGLPNDRFFAVRPEGSVSTLKIQRTERGDSAVYLCASSSPTGLSSYEQYFGPGTRLTVT.